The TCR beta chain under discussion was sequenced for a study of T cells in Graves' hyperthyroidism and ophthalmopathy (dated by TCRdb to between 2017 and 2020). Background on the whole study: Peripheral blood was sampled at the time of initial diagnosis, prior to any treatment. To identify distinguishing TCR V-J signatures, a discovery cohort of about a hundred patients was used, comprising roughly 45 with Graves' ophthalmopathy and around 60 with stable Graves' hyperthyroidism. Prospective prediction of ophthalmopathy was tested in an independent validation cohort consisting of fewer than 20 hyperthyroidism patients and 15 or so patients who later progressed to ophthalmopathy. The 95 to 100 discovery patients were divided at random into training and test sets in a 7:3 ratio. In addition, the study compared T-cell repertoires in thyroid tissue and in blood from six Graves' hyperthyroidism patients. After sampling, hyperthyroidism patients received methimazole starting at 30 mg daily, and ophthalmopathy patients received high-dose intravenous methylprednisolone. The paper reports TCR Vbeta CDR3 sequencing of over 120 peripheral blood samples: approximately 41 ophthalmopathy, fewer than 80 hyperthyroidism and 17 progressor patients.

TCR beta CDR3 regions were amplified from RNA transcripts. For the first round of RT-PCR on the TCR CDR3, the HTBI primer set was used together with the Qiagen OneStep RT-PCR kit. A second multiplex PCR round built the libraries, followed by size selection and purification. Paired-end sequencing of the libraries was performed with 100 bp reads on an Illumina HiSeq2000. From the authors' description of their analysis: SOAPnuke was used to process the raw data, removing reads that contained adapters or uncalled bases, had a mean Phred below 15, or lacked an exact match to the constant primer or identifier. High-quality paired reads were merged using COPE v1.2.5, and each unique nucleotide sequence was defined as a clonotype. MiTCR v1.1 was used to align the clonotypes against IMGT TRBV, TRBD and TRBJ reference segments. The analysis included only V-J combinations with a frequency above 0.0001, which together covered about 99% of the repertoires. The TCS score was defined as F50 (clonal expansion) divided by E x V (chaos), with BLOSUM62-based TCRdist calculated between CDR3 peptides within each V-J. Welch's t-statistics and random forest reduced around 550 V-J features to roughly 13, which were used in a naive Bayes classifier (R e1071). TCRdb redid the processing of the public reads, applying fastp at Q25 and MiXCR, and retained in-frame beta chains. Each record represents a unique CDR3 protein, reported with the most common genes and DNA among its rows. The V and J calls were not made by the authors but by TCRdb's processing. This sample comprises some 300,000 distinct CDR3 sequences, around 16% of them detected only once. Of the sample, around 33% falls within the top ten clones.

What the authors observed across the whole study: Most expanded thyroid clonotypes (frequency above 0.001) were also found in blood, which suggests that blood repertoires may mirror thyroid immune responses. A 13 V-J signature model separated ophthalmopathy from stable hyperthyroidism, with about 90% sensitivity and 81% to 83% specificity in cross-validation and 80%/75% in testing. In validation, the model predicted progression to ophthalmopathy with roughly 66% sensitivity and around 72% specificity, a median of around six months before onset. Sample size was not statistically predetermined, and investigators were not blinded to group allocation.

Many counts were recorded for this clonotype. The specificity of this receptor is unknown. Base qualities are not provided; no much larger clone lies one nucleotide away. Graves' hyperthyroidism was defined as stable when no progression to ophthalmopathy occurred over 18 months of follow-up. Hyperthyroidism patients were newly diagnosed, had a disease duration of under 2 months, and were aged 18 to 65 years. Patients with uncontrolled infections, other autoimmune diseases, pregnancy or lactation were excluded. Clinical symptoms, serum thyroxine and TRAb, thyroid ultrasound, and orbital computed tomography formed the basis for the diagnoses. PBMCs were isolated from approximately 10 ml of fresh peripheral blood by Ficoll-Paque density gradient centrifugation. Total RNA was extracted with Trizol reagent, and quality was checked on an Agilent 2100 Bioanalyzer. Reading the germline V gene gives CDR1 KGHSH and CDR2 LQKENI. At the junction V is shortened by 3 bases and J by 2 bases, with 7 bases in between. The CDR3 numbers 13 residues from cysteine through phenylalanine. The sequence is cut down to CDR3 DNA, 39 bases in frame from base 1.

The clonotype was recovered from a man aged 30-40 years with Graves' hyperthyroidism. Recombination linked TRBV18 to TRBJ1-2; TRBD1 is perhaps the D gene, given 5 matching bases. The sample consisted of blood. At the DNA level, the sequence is TGTGCCAGCTCACCCGACAGCAACTATGGCTACACCTTC. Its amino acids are CASSPDSNYGYTF.